These 9 T cell receptor beta chains originate from one sample sequenced in a study of T cell responses to AZD1222 COVID-19 vaccine. Here immunoSEQ multiplex PCR was the method, and the copy in TCRdb shows in-frame clones only, minus some. Of 130,000 or so clones in the sample, 93% are singletons; the top ten hold 3.1%. The specimen was peripheral blood, collected on day 0 of AZD1222 vaccination. Receptor source: an adult in good health.

A word on this clone: This CDR3 is also generated by other DNA sequences in the sample. The genes are TRBV5-1 and TRBJ2-5, with D perhaps TRBD2 (5 bases). This CDR3 region has 13 residues. V lost 4 bases and J lost 1, with 8 bases in between. Germline lookup yields CDR1 SGHRS and CDR2 YFSETQ. The CDR3 protein is CASSLGIQETQYF. The CDR3 DNA reads TGCGCCAGCAGCCTCGGGATCCAAGAGACCCAGTACTTC.

The gene calls are TRBV5-4 and TRBJ2-7; D is unresolved. The CDR3 loop spans 13 amino acids. Per the germline V gene, CDR1 is SGHNT and CDR2 is YYREEE (reference sequence). V lost 4 bases, J lost 1 base, and 9 bases lay in between. CDR3 residues: CASSPDPSYEQYF. The CDR3 DNA reads TGTGCCAGCAGCCCGGATCCATCCTACGAGCAGTACTTC.

The chain carries TRBV4-1 and TRBJ2-1; the D gene is possibly TRBD1 (6 bases). The germline V gene has CDR1 MGHRA and CDR2 YSYEKL. The V end was cut by 0 bases, the J end by 6 bases, with 9 bases between. The CDR3 contains 14 residues. The CDR3 region is CASSQDRGSNEQFF. In DNA, the CDR3 is TGCGCCAGCAGCCAAGACAGGGGCTCCAATGAGCAGTTCTTC.

The V call is TRBV27, the J call TRBJ2-6, with 8 bases that match TRBD2. From germline, CDR1 is MNHEY and CDR2 SMNVEV (reference sequence). Trimming at V came to 4 bases and at J to 0 bases, leaving 8 bases not matched to a gene. This CDR3 region has 18 residues. The CDR3 region is CASSYGLAGSSGANVLTF. CDR3 nucleotides: TGTGCCAGCAGTTACGGGCTAGCGGGCAGCTCTGGGGCCAACGTCCTGACTTTC. Complete variable domain (other parts from reference TRBV27 and TRBJ2-6): EAQVTQNPRYLITVTGKKLTVTCSQNMNHEYMSWYRQDPGLGLRQIYYSMNVEVTDKGDVPEGYKVSRKEKRNFPLILESPSPNQTSLYFCASSYGLAGSSGANVLTFGAGSRLTVL.

The chain employs TRBV3-1 (or the pseudogene TRBV3-2) and TRBJ1-1; D may be TRBD1 (5 bases). This CDR3 region has 11 residues. The V end lost 5 bases, the J end lost 11 bases, and 12 bases lay between the germline ends. Germline V gives CDR1 LGHDT, CDR2 YNNKEL (reference sequence). CDR3 sequence (DNA): TGTGCCAGCAGCTACCAGGGCGGGGCTTTCTTT. It codes for CASSYQGGAFF.

V is TRBV6-5 and J is TRBJ1-3; D is unresolved. The CDR3 totals 14 residues. Trimming removed 8 bases from V and 1 base from J, with 12 bases in between. The V gene's germline CDR1 is MNHEY and CDR2 SVGAGI. The CDR3 DNA reads TGTGCCAGCCAATACGACAAATCTGGAAACACCATATATTTT. Its translation: CASQYDKSGNTIYF.

The V gene is TRBV18, the J gene TRBJ1-5, with a tentative D call TRBD1 (5 bases). The germline V gene encodes CDR1 KGHSH and CDR2 LQKENI. The length of the CDR3 is 15 residues. Trimming took off 2 bases at V and 1 base at J, with 9 bases between the two ends. The CDR3 nucleotides read TGTGCCAGCTCACCAGGGGGGAGAAGCAATCAGCCCCAGCATTTT. Translating it yields CASSPGGRSNQPQHF.

V and J are TRBV30 and TRBJ1-6; perhaps TRBD1 as D (6 bases). In germline, CDR1 is GTSNPN, CDR2 SVGIG (reference sequence). V lost 2 bases, J lost 7 bases, and 9 bases lay in between. The CDR3 length is 13 residues. CDR3 DNA sequence: TGTGCCTGGAGTAGGACAGTCAATTCACCCCTCCACTTT. Amino acids: CAWSRTVNSPLHF.

In DNA form, the CDR3 reads TGTGCCAGCAGTGAATTGAAGAATTCGATTCAGTACTTC. It specifies CASSELKNSIQYF. The J gene is TRBJ2-4, the V gene TRBV2; no definite D call. Germline V gene sequence: CDR1 SNHLY, CDR2 FYNNEI. CDR3 length: 13 amino acids. Trimming removed 2 bases at V and 10 bases at J, with 12 bases between.